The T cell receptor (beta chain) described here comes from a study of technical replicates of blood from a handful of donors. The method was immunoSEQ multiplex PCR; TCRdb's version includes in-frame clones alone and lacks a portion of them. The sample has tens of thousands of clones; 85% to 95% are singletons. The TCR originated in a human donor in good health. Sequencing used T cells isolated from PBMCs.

The chain's CDR3 is CASSYGQGHYEQYF. In DNA, the CDR3 is TGTGCCAGCAGTTACGGACAGGGGCATTACGAGCAGTACTTC. This chain joins TRBV6-6 and TRBJ2-7; TRBD1 agrees at 9 bases. CDR3 length equals 14 residues. The germline V gene encodes CDR1 MNHNY and CDR2 SVGAGI (reference sequence). The trim removed 2 bases at V and 4 bases at J, leaving 3 bases unmatched.